The rows below give T cell receptor beta chains drawn from one sample of a study of shared clonotypes between healthy human individuals. Generated by immunoSEQ multiplex PCR, the TCRdb table keeps only in-frame clones and is missing some. This sample has approximately 97,000 clones, with about 68% found just once. The sequencing sample was made of memory CD8+ T cells sorted from blood. These receptors all stem from a man aged 30-40 years in good health. The CDR3 runs from the conserved cysteine through the conserved F or W. D genes are given only for firm matches. Clone size, where shown, is once, few, many, or a class for clones that have expanded.

CDR3nt	CDR3aa	j_gene	len	v_gene	d_gene	abundance
TGTGCCAGCAGCCACCGGGGATACTATGGCTACACCTTC	CASSHRGYYGYTF	TRBJ1-2	13	TRBV14	.	.
TGTGCCAGCAGTCCCTTGGGAGGGGATCAGCCCCAGCATTTT	CASSPLGGDQPQHF	TRBJ1-5	14	TRBV28	.	.
TGTGCCAGCAGTGAAGCGGGGACAGGCTACGCTAACTATGGCTACACCTTC	CASSEAGTGYANYGYTF	TRBJ1-2	17	TRBV2	TRBD1	once
TGTGCCAGCAGCTTGCTCGGGATCACAGATACGCAGTATTTT	CASSLLGITDTQYF	TRBJ2-3	14	TRBV5-6	.	.
TGTGCCAGCAGATTTACAACCCGGAACCAAGAGACCCAGTACTTC	CASRFTTRNQETQYF	TRBJ2-5	15	TRBV2	.	.
TGTGCCAGCAGTTACGATGTTGGCTCCTACGAGCAGTACTTC	CASSYDVGSYEQYF	TRBJ2-7	14	TRBV6-5	.	.
TGTGCCAGCAGTTTTCTGTCGACAGGCGGTCACGAGCAGTACTTC	CASSFLSTGGHEQYF	TRBJ2-7	15	TRBV28	.	few
TGCGCCAGCAGCCAAGAAGAAGGCAGGGCATCCGAGCAGTTCTTC	CASSQEEGRASEQFF	TRBJ2-1	15	TRBV4-1	.	few
TGTGCCAGCAGCTTAGCGGGAGAGGGTACTGGGGCCAACGTCCTGACTTTC	CASSLAGEGTGANVLTF	TRBJ2-6	17	TRBV7-6	.	many
TGTGCCAGCAGCTTTTTAGGCGCGAACACTGAAGCTTTCTTT	CASSFLGANTEAFF	TRBJ1-1	14	TRBV5-5	.	.
TGTGCCAGTAGACGGGGACAGGGGGTAGGCGAGCAGTACTTC	CASRRGQGVGEQYF	TRBJ2-7	14	TRBV19	TRBD1	.
TGTGCCAGCAGTTACTCGGGGGGGGTGAGCTCCTACGAGCAGTACTTC	CASSYSGGVSSYEQYF	TRBJ2-7	16	TRBV6-6	TRBD2	many
TGCGCCAGCAGCTTGGTCTTTTGGGCGGCAACGCCCGGGGCCAACGTCCTGACTTTC	CASSLVFWAATPGANVLTF	TRBJ2-6	19	TRBV5-1	.	.
TGTGCCAGCAGCTTGATTCGGACTAGCGGGAGGGCCCCTCGAGAGACCCAGTACTTC	CASSLIRTSGRAPRETQYF	TRBJ2-5	19	TRBV7-9	TRBD2	.
TGTGCCAGCAGTTACGCGGGCTCCTACAATGAGCAGTTCTTC	CASSYAGSYNEQFF	TRBJ2-1	14	TRBV6-6	.	.
TGTGCCAGCAGCCCAAGTCTGATAGCCAAAAACATTCAGTACTTC	CASSPSLIAKNIQYF	TRBJ2-4	15	TRBV11-2	.	many
TGTGCCAGCAGCGCAACAGGACAGAATGAAAAACTGTTTTTT	CASSATGQNEKLFF	TRBJ1-4	14	TRBV7-9	.	.
TGTGCCAGCAGTTTGGAGCGGGCGGCCTACGAGCAGTACTTC	CASSLERAAYEQYF	TRBJ2-7	14	TRBV27	.	.
TGTGCCAGCAGCCCCCGGGACGTTAACGAGCAGTACTTC	CASSPRDVNEQYF	TRBJ2-7	13	TRBV6-5	.	.
TGTGCCAGCAGTGAAGGGACAGAGTACGAGCAGTACTTC	CASSEGTEYEQYF	TRBJ2-7	13	TRBV25-1	TRBD1	many
TGTGCCAGCAGCTCATCCCTTGGGGACTTC	CASSSSLGDF	TRBJ1-2	10	TRBV7-3	.	few
TGTGCCAGCTCACCCTACGGGACAACACGCACAGATACGCAGTATTTT	CASSPYGTTRTDTQYF	TRBJ2-3	16	TRBV18	.	.
TGCAGCGTTTGGGGGGCAGGGGGAAACACCATATATTTT	CSVWGAGGNTIYF	TRBJ1-3	13	TRBV29-1	.	.
TGTGCCAGCAGCGGACCTTTTGGGCAGGTAGGGGCAGATACGCAGTATTTT	CASSGPFGQVGADTQYF	TRBJ2-3	17	TRBV9	.	.
TGTGCCACCAGCAGTGCGCAGGTTCTCTCTGGAAACACCATATATTTT	CATSSAQVLSGNTIYF	TRBJ1-3	16	TRBV15	.	few
TGTGCCAGCAACCCGACAGCGGGAGCAAATGAAAAACTGTTTTTT	CASNPTAGANEKLFF	TRBJ1-4	15	TRBV5-6	.	.
TGCGCCAGCAGCCCGAACCGTAGCGGGAGGCCGTACAATGAGCAGTTCTTC	CASSPNRSGRPYNEQFF	TRBJ2-1	17	TRBV4-1	TRBD2	.
TGTGCCAGCAGTTCAGACGGTTCTGGGGCCAACGTCCTGACTTTC	CASSSDGSGANVLTF	TRBJ2-6	15	TRBV27	.	.
TGTGCCAGCAGTAGCCGGGGACAGGGGCTCCAGCCCCAGCATTTT	CASSSRGQGLQPQHF	TRBJ1-5	15	TRBV27	TRBD1	.
.	CASSLFGAGVVDTQYF	TRBJ2-3	16	TRBV5-1	.	.
TGTGCCAGCAGCGCGGGATTAAGGGACAATGAGCAGTTCTTC	CASSAGLRDNEQFF	TRBJ2-1	14	TRBV9	.	.
TGTGCCAGCAGCTTAGTGGTTTTAGGGTTAAACATTCAGTACTTC	CASSLVVLGLNIQYF	TRBJ2-4	15	TRBV13	.	.
TGTGCCAGCAGCCACTTAGGTGGGGCAAGCTACCAAAAAGAGACCCAGTACTTC	CASSHLGGASYQKETQYF	TRBJ2-5	18	TRBV14	.	.
TGTGCCGCCAAAGCGGGAACAAGCTCCTACGAGCAGTACTTC	CAAKAGTSSYEQYF	TRBJ2-7	14	TRBV10-3	TRBD2	.
TGTGCCAGCGGCCCACCGAACACCGGGGAGCTGTTTTTT	CASGPPNTGELFF	TRBJ2-2	13	TRBV2	.	few
TGTGCCAGCAGCTTGGCCTGGATGATGGAGACCCAGTACTTC	CASSLAWMMETQYF	TRBJ2-5	14	TRBV5-4	.	.
TGCAGCGTTGATGAATTATGGAGTAGCGGGAGTACAGATACGCAGTATTTT	CSVDELWSSGSTDTQYF	TRBJ2-3	17	TRBV29-1	TRBD2	.
TGTGCCAGCAGCACCGGGACGGGCTACGAGCAGTACTTC	CASSTGTGYEQYF	TRBJ2-7	13	TRBV28	.	.
TGTGCCTGGAGTGTAACTCTTAACGACCGCCTACGTCCGAGACAGGCCTACGAGCAGTACTTC	CAWSVTLNDRLRPRQAYEQYF	TRBJ2-7	21	TRBV30	.	.
TGTGCCAGCAGGTTTATAAACTATGGCTACACCTTC	CASRFINYGYTF	TRBJ1-2	12	TRBV6-1	.	.
TGTGCCAGCCGCCCGAGCAGGCGGAACACTGAAGCTTTCTTT	CASRPSRRNTEAFF	TRBJ1-1	14	TRBV19	.	.
TGTGCCAGCAGTTACCAAATCGCCGGGGAGCTGTTTTTT	CASSYQIAGELFF	TRBJ2-2	13	TRBV6-5	.	.
TGCGCCAGCCATACGACGGTAGGGGAGGGGAGCACAGATACGCAGTATTTT	CASHTTVGEGSTDTQYF	TRBJ2-3	17	TRBV10-2	TRBD2	few
TGTGCCAGCAGCTTAAGGCAGATCAATGAGCAGTTCTTC	CASSLRQINEQFF	TRBJ2-1	13	TRBV11-3	.	.
TGTGCCAGCAGCTTTACCGACACCGGGGAGCTGTTTTTT	CASSFTDTGELFF	TRBJ2-2	13	TRBV5-4	.	.
TGTGCCAGCAGCGGTTCTTTAGCCAAAAACATTCAGTACTTC	CASSGSLAKNIQYF	TRBJ2-4	14	TRBV9	.	.
TGCGCCAGCAGCCGTCCCGGGCGGGAACTCTCTGGAAACACCATATATTTT	CASSRPGRELSGNTIYF	TRBJ1-3	17	TRBV4-1	.	.
TGCAGCGTGGAGGGACAGGAGGTCGCCGGGGAGCTGTTTTTT	CSVEGQEVAGELFF	TRBJ2-2	14	TRBV29-1	TRBD1	medium-sized
TGCGCCAGCAGCCAAGAAAGGGAAGGTCTCTACGAGCAGTACTTC	CASSQEREGLYEQYF	TRBJ2-7	15	TRBV4-3	.	.
TGTGCCAGTAGTATTGCCCGGGTGGCCACTGAAGCTTTCTTT	CASSIARVATEAFF	TRBJ1-1	14	TRBV19	.	.
TGCGCCAGCAGCCTTGACAGATACAATCAGCCCCAGCATTTT	CASSLDRYNQPQHF	TRBJ1-5	14	TRBV4-1	.	.
TGCGCCAGCAGCTTCGGGACAGGGTTCGGCAATGAGCAGTTCTTC	CASSFGTGFGNEQFF	TRBJ2-1	15	TRBV5-1	TRBD1	.